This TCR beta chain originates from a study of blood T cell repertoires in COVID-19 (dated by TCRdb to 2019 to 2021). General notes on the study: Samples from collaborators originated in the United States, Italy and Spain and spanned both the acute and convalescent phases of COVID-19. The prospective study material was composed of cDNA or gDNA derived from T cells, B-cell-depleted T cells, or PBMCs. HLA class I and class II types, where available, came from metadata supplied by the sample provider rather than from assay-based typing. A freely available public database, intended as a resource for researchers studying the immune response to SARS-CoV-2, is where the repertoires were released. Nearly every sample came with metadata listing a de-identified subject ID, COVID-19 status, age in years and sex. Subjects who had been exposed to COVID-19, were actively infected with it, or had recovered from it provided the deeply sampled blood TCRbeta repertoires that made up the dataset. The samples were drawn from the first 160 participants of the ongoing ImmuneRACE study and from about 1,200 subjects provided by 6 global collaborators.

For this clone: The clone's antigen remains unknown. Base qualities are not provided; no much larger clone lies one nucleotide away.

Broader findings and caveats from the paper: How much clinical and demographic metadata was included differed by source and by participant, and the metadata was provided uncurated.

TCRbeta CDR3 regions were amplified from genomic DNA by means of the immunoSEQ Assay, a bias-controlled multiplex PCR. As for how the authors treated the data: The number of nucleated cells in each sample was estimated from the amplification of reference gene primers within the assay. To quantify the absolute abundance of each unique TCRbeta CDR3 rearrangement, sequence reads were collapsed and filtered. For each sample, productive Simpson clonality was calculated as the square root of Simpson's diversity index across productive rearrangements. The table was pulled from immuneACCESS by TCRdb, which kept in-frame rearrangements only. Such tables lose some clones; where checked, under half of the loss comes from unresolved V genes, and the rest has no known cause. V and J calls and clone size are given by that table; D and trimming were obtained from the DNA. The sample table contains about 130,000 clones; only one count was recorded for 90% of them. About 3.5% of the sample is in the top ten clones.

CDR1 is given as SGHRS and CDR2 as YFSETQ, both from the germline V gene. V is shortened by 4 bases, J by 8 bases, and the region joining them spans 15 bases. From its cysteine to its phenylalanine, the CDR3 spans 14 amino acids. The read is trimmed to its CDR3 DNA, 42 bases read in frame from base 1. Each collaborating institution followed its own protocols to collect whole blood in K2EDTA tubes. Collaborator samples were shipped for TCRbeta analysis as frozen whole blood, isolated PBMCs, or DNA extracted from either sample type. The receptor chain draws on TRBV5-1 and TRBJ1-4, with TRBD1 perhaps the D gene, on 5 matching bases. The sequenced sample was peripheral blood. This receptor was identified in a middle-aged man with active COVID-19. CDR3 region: CASSPAGVEEKLFF. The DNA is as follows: TGCGCCAGCAGCCCGGCGGGGGTCGAGGAAAAACTGTTTTTT. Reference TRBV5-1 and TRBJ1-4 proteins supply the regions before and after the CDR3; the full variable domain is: KAGVTQTPRYLIKTRGQQVTLSCSPISGHRSVSWYQQTPGQGLQFLFEYFSETQRNKGNFPGRFSGRQFSNSRSEMNVSTLELGDSALYLCASSPAGVEEKLFFGSGTQLSVL.